The rows below give T cell receptor beta chains drawn from one sample of a study of shared clonotypes between healthy human individuals. Clones were sequenced by immunoSEQ multiplex PCR, and TCRdb holds only the in-frame ones, with some missing. The sample gives about 660,000 clones, approximately 74% of which show up once; approximately 1.6% is in the top ten. Sequencing was carried out using memory CD4+ T cells sorted from blood. These receptors were obtained from a woman between 25 and 40 years old in good health. Each CDR3 is given with its conserved first and last residue. A D gene is named only where the DNA matches it firmly. Clone size is not always given. Where it is, it says once, few, many or a class for expanded clones.

d_call,j_call,clone_size,v_call,cdr3_aa,cdr3_nt
TRBD2,TRBJ2-5,NA,TRBV2,CASSGLAGNVETQYF,TGTGCCAGCAGCGGACTAGCGGGCAATGTAGAGACCCAGTACTTC
NA,TRBJ2-3,NA,TRBV2,CASSEGLSRADTQYF,TGTGCCAGCAGTGAAGGGCTCTCGAGGGCAGATACGCAGTATTTT
TRBD1,TRBJ1-5,once,TRBV5-8,CASSFETGGSNQPQHF,TGTGCCAGCAGCTTCGAGACAGGGGGGAGCAATCAGCCCCAGCATTTT
NA,TRBJ1-4,NA,TRBV5-1,CASSSLGGTTNEKLFF,TGCGCCAGCAGCTCGCTGGGCGGGACGACTAATGAAAAACTGTTTTTT
NA,TRBJ1-2,NA,TRBV27,CASSGRLGGYTF,TGTGCCAGCAGTGGCCGCCTGGGTGGCTACACCTTC
NA,TRBJ2-7,NA,TRBV28,CASSSQPDYEQYF,TGTGCCAGCAGTTCCCAGCCAGACTACGAGCAGTACTTC
NA,TRBJ2-3,NA,TRBV28,CASSLTAALGTDTQYF,TGTGCCAGCAGTTTAACCGCCGCGCTCGGCACAGATACGCAGTATTTT
TRBD1,TRBJ1-5,many,TRBV6-1,CASSEGQGSPQPQHF,TGTGCCAGCAGTGAGGGACAGGGTTCACCCCAGCCCCAGCATTTT
TRBD1,TRBJ1-5,few,TRBV2,CASSEGTGGGQPQHF,TGTGCCAGCAGTGAAGGGACAGGGGGCGGCCAGCCCCAGCATTTT
NA,TRBJ2-7,NA,TRBV25-1,CASSERQGTYEQYF,TGTGCCAGCAGTGAACGGCAGGGTACCTACGAGCAGTACTTC
TRBD2,TRBJ2-1,few,TRBV7-6,CASSLSLAGAYNEQFF,TGTGCCAGCAGCTTGTCTCTAGCGGGAGCCTACAATGAGCAGTTCTTC
TRBD2,TRBJ2-5,NA,TRBV25-1,CASTSSGRTVWETQYF,TGTGCCAGCACATCTAGCGGGAGGACCGTGTGGGAGACCCAGTACTTC
NA,TRBJ2-7,NA,TRBV10-3,CAINKGGSSHEQYF,TGTGCCATCAACAAAGGCGGCAGCAGTCACGAGCAGTACTTC
TRBD2,TRBJ2-7,few,TRBV29-1,CSVRTSGISYEQYF,TGCAGCGTCCGGACTAGCGGGATCTCCTACGAGCAGTACTTC
NA,TRBJ2-7,NA,TRBV4-1,CASSPRVGAPRTHEQYF,TGCGCCAGCAGCCCCAGGGTCGGGGCCCCGAGGACCCACGAGCAGTACTTC
NA,TRBJ2-1,NA,TRBV5-4,CASSFGGLNEQFF,TGTGCCAGCAGCTTCGGGGGATTAAATGAGCAGTTCTTC
TRBD2,TRBJ2-2,NA,TRBV19,CASKVVAGGRTGELFF,TGTGCCAGTAAGGTAGTAGCGGGAGGGCGTACCGGGGAGCTGTTTTTT
NA,TRBJ2-1,once,TRBV7-6,CASSLLTLPEDNEQFF,TGTGCCAGCAGCTTATTGACACTACCCGAGGACAATGAGCAGTTCTTC
TRBD2,TRBJ2-1,NA,TRBV20-1,CSALQREEQFF,TGCAGTGCCCTTCAGCGGGAAGAGCAGTTCTTC
TRBD1,TRBJ2-7,NA,TRBV27,CASSSVDRIYEQYF,TGTGCCAGCAGTTCGGTGGACAGGATCTACGAGCAGTACTTC
NA,TRBJ2-7,NA,TRBV5-1,CASSLGPISYEQYF,TGCGCCAGCAGCTTGGGGCCGATCTCCTACGAGCAGTACTTC
NA,TRBJ2-6,many,TRBV4-1,CASSQADGSTGANVLTF,TGCGCCAGCAGCCAAGCGGATGGCTCGACTGGGGCCAACGTCCTGACTTTC
TRBD1,TRBJ2-2,NA,TRBV11-3,CASSQRQGGTGELFF,TGTGCCAGCAGCCAGAGACAGGGGGGGACCGGGGAGCTGTTTTTT
NA,TRBJ2-7,NA,TRBV27,CASGSSVAGEQYF,TGTGCCAGCGGGTCTTCGGTGGCAGGGGAGCAGTACTTC
TRBD1,TRBJ1-4,NA,TRBV2,CASSEETGVNEKLFF,TGTGCCAGCAGTGAGGAGACAGGGGTCAATGAAAAACTGTTTTTT
NA,TRBJ2-7,NA,TRBV5-1,CASSPTVYDEQYF,TGCGCCAGCAGCCCCACTGTCTACGACGAGCAGTACTTC
TRBD2,TRBJ2-1,few,TRBV28,CAAGAGSRFNEQFF,TGTGCCGCCGGAGCGGGGAGTCGGTTCAATGAGCAGTTCTTC
NA,TRBJ2-5,NA,TRBV28,CASSFDRSQETQYF,TGTGCCAGCAGTTTCGACAGGAGCCAAGAGACCCAGTACTTC
NA,TRBJ1-1,NA,TRBV28,CASIGAGNTEAFF,TGTGCCAGCATAGGGGCAGGGAACACTGAAGCTTTCTTT
NA,TRBJ2-7,NA,TRBV4-1,CASSQASQGYEQYF,TGCGCCAGCAGCCAAGCTTCCCAGGGGTACGAGCAGTACTTC
TRBD2,TRBJ2-5,NA,TRBV2,CASTTPGLAGETQYF,TGTGCCAGCACAACGCCGGGACTAGCGGGAGAGACCCAGTACTTC
NA,TRBJ2-7,NA,TRBV7-9,CASSLSLAGTSFEQYF,TGTGCCAGCAGCTTATCCTTGGCGGGAACCTCTTTCGAGCAGTACTTC
NA,TRBJ2-3,NA,TRBV10-3,CAISAGTSTDTQYF,TGTGCCATCAGCGCAGGGACTAGCACAGATACGCAGTATTTT
NA,TRBJ1-1,NA,TRBV5-1,CASSSDRLEEAFF,TGCGCCAGCAGCTCCGACAGATTAGAAGAAGCTTTCTTT
TRBD1,TRBJ1-1,NA,TRBV11-2,CASSLPTGRNTEAFF,TGTGCCAGCAGCTTACCGACAGGGAGGAACACTGAAGCTTTCTTT
NA,TRBJ2-7,NA,TRBV18,CASFLDQAIDEQYF,TGTGCCAGCTTCCTCGACCAGGCTATCGACGAGCAGTACTTC
NA,TRBJ1-2,many,TRBV4-1,CASTQVGGADLYGYTF,TGCGCCAGCACCCAAGTCGGAGGCGCCGATCTCTATGGCTACACCTTC
NA,TRBJ1-2,once,TRBV2,CASSVSGEYGYTF,TGTGCCAGCAGTGTGAGCGGAGAATATGGCTACACCTTC
NA,TRBJ1-2,few,TRBV19,CASTPQDGRFYGYTF,TGTGCCAGTACCCCGCAAGACGGAAGGTTCTATGGCTACACCTTC
NA,TRBJ2-2,NA,TRBV9,CASSVAAEYTGELFF,TGTGCCAGCAGCGTAGCAGCGGAGTACACCGGGGAGCTGTTTTTT
NA,TRBJ2-1,NA,TRBV7-9,CASSLVGGLDEQFF,TGTGCCAGCAGCTTAGTAGGGGGTCTCGATGAGCAGTTCTTC
NA,TRBJ2-7,NA,TRBV28,CASTSTGVLREQYF,TGTGCCAGCACTTCGACAGGAGTCTTACGGGAGCAGTACTTC
NA,TRBJ2-5,NA,TRBV29-1,CSGGRRETQYF,TGCAGCGGGGGGAGAAGGGAGACCCAGTACTTC
TRBD2,TRBJ2-5,once,TRBV6-1,CASRRLAGETETQYF,TGTGCCAGCAGACGACTAGCGGGAGAAACAGAGACCCAGTACTTC
NA,TRBJ1-5,NA,TRBV19,CASSIATSLRPQHF,TGTGCCAGTAGTATAGCCACTAGCTTGCGGCCCCAGCATTTT
NA,TRBJ2-3,few,TRBV5-1,CASSNDYTDTQYF,TGCGCCAGCAGCAATGACTACACAGATACGCAGTATTTT
NA,TRBJ2-7,NA,TRBV7-9,CASSLASSEQYF,TGTGCCAGCAGCTTAGCGTCTAGCGAGCAGTACTTC